This record looks at one TCR beta chain sequence and its context. This specimen comes from a study of blood T cell repertoires in COVID-19. Across the whole study: Acute and convalescent COVID-19 samples came from the United States, Italy and Spain. T cells, B-cell-depleted T cells, or PBMCs provided the cDNA or gDNA that served as material.

This CDR3 is built from 15 residues. V was clipped by 5 bases and J by 0 bases, with 13 bases between them. Per germline, CDR1 LNHDA and CDR2 SQIVND (reference sequence). How the authors handled the data: Amplified reference gene primers provided the basis for estimating nucleated cell counts. This table comes from immunoSEQ multiplex PCR, and its TCRdb copy is limited to in-frame clones, with some not included. V and J calls and clone size are those listed in that table; D and trimming were worked out from the DNA. The data hold 250,000 or so clones, with 84% observed a single time. This clonotype was obtained from a man aged 35 to 55 who had recovered from COVID-19. Sequencing was performed on peripheral blood. The chain combines TRBV19 with TRBJ1-2; no definite D call. The CDR3 DNA is TGTGCCAGTAGTCTCAGAATTCTTACTAACTATGGCTACACCTTC. The encoded protein is CASSLRILTNYGYTF. Together with reference TRBV19 and TRBJ1-2, the CDR3 gives the full variable domain: DGGITQSPKYLFRKEGQNVTLSCEQNLNHDAMYWYRQDPGQGLRLIYYSQIVNDFQKGDIAEGYSVSREKKESFPLTVTSAQKNPTAFYLCASSLRILTNYGYTFGSGTRLTVV.